The subject of this entry is one T cell receptor (beta chain). The assay was immunoSEQ multiplex PCR, and TCRdb's table has in-frame clones only and misses some. The data hold about 59,000 clones, with about nine tenths observed a single time. The data belong to a study of blood T cell repertoires in COVID-19. Study-level background: Sites across the United States, Italy and Spain contributed samples from acute and convalescent COVID-19. PBMCs, B-cell-depleted T cells, or T cells were the source of the cDNA or gDNA that made up the material.

The sequencing input was peripheral blood. The receptor was derived from a human donor in a cohort sampled during active COVID-19.

In DNA, the CDR3 is TGTGCCAGCAGTTACTCGAGCGCAGGGGGCAATCAGCCCCAGCATTTT. As protein: CASSYSSAGGNQPQHF. This rearrangement joins TRBV6-5 to TRBJ1-5; D possibly corresponds to TRBD1 (6 bases). The CDR3 runs to 16 residues. Germline CDR1 and CDR2: MNHEY and SVGAGI. Trimming removed 0 bases from V and 2 bases from J, with 11 bases in between.